The clone carrying this T cell receptor (beta chain) was seen repeatedly, ten times or more. Its antigen remains unknown. This CDR3 has 15 residues. Trimming stripped 5 bases from V and 0 bases from J, with 10 bases between. Per germline, CDR1 SNHLY and CDR2 FYNNEI. Time point described: newly diagnosed GD, antithyroid drugs for less than 3 months. PBMCs were the source of the RNA used for TCR sequencing. Assembly of TCR beta libraries relied on iRepertoire HTBI primers together with Arm-PCR of CDR3 regions. TCRdb redid the calling of the multiplex PCR reads with MiXCR, one entry per CDR3 protein. The profile covers hundreds of thousands of distinct CDR3 sequences, with 16% appearing a single time and 18% taken by the ten largest. This sample stems from a study of regulatory T cells in long-lasting Graves disease. Findings of the study overall: Fewer public clonotypes were shared by new patients (around 970) than by persistent patients (2,741).

Another study also made use of these data, one on T cells in Graves' hyperthyroidism and ophthalmopathy. From that study: Exclusion followed for patients with uncontrolled infection, other autoimmune disease, pregnancy or lactation.

The sample consisted of peripheral blood mononuclear cells (PBMCs), taken at new diagnosis, from a patient treated with antithyroid drugs. The receptor was isolated from a woman aged 30 to 39 with Graves disease. V and J are TRBV2 and TRBJ1-4; possible D gene TRBD1, 5 bases. CDR3 sequence: CASSLDSSTNEKLFF. The CDR3 nucleotides read TGTGCCAGCAGTCTAGACAGTTCAACTAATGAAAAACTGTTTTTT.